This T cell receptor (beta chain) was documented in a study of T-cell reconstitution after alpha-beta-depleted transplantation in children. During its preparation, the TCRbeta library received unique molecular identifiers. TCRdb used MiXCR to reprocess the PCR reads, holding one entry per CDR3 protein. The sample lists roughly 45,000 distinct CDR3 sequences; about a tenth were seen once. In its sample, this clonotype was seen many times. Antigen unknown. Overall study findings and caveats: It was surviving recipient T cells and thymic progenitors that gave some patients high TCRbeta diversity at day 60. In patients about two months after transplant, alpha-beta T cells reportedly arose from several hundred expanded graft clones. Diversity and T-cell counts at one year after transplant derived mostly from new T cells.

This CDR3 region has 17 residues. Per germline, CDR1 SGHRS and CDR2 YFSETQ. The V gene end was trimmed by 0 bases and the J gene end by 6 bases; junction bases not matched to a gene: 12. This chain uses TRBV5-1 with TRBJ2-1; TRBD1 matches at 7 bases. Sequencing was performed on PBMCs, mostly from graft donor cells, taken 60 days after TCRalphabeta/CD19-depleted stem cell transplant. The receptor's source is a male patient aged 2 to 10 who had a stem cell transplant for chronic granulomatous disease, so the T cells may come from the graft donor. The CDR3 nucleotides are TGCGCCAGCAGCTTGGTTTCTCGCCGGGCAGGGGGCAATGAGCAGTTCTTC. This sequence encodes CASSLVSRRAGGNEQFF.